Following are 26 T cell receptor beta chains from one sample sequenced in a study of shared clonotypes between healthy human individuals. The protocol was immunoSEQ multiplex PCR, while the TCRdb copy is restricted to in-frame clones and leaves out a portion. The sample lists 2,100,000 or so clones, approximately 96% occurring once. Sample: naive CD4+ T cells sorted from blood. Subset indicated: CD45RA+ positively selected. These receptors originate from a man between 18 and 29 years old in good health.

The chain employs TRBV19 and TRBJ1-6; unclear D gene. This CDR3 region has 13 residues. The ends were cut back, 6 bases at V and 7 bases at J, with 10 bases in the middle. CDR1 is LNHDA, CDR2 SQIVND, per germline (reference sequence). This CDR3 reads CASRPGKNSPLHF. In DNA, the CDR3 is TGTGCCAGTAGACCCGGGAAAAATTCACCCCTCCACTTT.

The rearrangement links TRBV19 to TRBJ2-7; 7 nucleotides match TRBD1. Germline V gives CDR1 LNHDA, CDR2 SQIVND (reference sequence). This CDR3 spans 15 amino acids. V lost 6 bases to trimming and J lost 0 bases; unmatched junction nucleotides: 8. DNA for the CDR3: TGTGCCAGTAGCCCTCCGGGACAGAGCTCCTACGAGCAGTACTTC. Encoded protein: CASSPPGQSSYEQYF.

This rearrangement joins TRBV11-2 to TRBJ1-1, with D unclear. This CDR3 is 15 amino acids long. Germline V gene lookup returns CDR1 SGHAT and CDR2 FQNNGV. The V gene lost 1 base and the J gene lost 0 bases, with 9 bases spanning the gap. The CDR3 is CASSLGLGMNTEAFF. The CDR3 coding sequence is TGTGCCAGCAGCTTAGGTTTAGGCATGAACACTGAAGCTTTCTTT.

The CDR3 is CASSLLAGGLRQETQYF. CDR3 nucleotides: TGTGCCAGCAGCTTACTAGCGGGAGGTCTCCGACAAGAGACCCAGTACTTC. The chain carries TRBV5-6 and TRBJ2-5, with 12 nucleotides matching TRBD2. The germline gives CDR1 SGHDT, CDR2 YYEEEE. This CDR3 has 17 residues. V shed 2 bases, J shed 2 bases, and the junction held 7 bases outside the gene matches.

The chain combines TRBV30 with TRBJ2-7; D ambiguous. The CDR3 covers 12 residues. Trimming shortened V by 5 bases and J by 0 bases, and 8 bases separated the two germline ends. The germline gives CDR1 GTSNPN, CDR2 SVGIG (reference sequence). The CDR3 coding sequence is TGTGCCTGGGGAGACACCTCCTACGAGCAGTACTTC. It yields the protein CAWGDTSYEQYF.

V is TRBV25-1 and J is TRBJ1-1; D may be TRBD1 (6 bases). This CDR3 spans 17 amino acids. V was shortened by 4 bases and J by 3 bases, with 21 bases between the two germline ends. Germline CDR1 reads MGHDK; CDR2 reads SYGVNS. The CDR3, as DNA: TGTGCCAGCAGTGTTGGGTCGGGGGCCAGGTTGGACACTGAAGCTTTCTTT. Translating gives CASSVGSGARLDTEAFF.

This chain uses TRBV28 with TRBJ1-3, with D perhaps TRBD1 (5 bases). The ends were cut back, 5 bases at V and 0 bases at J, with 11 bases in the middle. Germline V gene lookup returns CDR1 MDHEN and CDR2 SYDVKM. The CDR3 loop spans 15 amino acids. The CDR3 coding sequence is TGTGCCAGCAGTACCGGGACGGCCTCTGGAAACACCATATATTTT. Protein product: CASSTGTASGNTIYF.

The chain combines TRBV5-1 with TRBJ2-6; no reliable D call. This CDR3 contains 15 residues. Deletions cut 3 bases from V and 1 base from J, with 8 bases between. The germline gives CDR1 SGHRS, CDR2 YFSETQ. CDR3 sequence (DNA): TGCGCCAGCAGCTGGTCAGGTTCTGGGGCCAACGTCCTGACTTTC. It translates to CASSWSGSGANVLTF.

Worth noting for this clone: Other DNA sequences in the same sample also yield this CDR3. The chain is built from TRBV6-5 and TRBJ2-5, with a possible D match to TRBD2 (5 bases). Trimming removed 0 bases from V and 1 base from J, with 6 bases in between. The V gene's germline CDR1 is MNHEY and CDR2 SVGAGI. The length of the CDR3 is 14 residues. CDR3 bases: TGTGCCAGCAGTTACTCCGCGGGCCAAGAGACCCAGTACTTC. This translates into CASSYSAGQETQYF.

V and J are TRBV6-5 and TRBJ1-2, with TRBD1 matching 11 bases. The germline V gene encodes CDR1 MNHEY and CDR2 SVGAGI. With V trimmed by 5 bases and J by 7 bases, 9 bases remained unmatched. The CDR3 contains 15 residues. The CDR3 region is CASSQGTGGFLGYTF. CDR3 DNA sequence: TGTGCCAGCAGTCAAGGGACAGGGGGGTTTCTTGGCTACACCTTC.

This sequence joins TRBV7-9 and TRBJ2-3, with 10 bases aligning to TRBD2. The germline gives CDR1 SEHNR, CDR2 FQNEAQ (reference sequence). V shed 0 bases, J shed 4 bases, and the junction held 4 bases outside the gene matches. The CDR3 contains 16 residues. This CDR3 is CASSLAASGGADTQYF. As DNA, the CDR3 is TGTGCCAGCAGCTTAGCCGCAAGCGGGGGGGCAGATACGCAGTATTTT.

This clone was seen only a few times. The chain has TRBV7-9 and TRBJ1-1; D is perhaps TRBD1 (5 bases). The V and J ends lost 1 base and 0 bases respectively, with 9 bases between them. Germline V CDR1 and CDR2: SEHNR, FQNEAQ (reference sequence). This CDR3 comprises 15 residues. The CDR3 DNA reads TGTGCCAGCAGCTTAGATGGCAGGGTGAACACTGAAGCTTTCTTT. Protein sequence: CASSLDGRVNTEAFF. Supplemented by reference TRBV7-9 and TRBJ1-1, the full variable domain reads DTGVSQNPRHKITKRGQNVTFRCDPISEHNRLYWYRQTLGQGPEFLTYFQNEAQLEKSRLLSDRFSAERPKGSFSTLEIQRTEQGDSAMYLCASSLDGRVNTEAFFGQGTRLTVV.

This CDR3 is CASSLIQGTWGVEGHQPQHF. CDR3 in DNA: TGTGCCAGCAGTTTAATCCAGGGGACGTGGGGGGTCGAGGGCCATCAGCCCCAGCATTTT. J is TRBJ1-5 and V is TRBV28, with D perhaps TRBD1 (6 bases). The CDR3 sequence is 20 residues long. The germline V and J ends were trimmed by 2 bases and 5 bases, with 28 bases remaining between them. From germline, CDR1 is MDHEN and CDR2 SYDVKM.

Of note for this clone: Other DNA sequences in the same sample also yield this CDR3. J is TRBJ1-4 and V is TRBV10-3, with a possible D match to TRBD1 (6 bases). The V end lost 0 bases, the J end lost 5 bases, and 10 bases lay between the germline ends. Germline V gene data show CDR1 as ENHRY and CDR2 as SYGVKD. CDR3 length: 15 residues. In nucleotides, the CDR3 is TGTGCCATCAGTGAGTCCGGGGGCCCCAATGAAAAACTGTTTTTT. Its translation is CAISESGGPNEKLFF.

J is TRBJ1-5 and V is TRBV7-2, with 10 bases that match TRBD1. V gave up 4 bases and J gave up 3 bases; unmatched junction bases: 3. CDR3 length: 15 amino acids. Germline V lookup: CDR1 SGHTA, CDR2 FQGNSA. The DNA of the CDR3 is TGTGCCAGCAGCTCGGACAGGGGGAACAATCAGCCCCAGCATTTT. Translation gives CASSSDRGNNQPQHF.

CDR3: CASTEGGNTEAFF. The DNA of the CDR3 is TGTGCCAGCACCGAAGGAGGGAACACTGAAGCTTTCTTT. The chain is built from TRBV6-5 and TRBJ1-1; D not certain. CDR1 is MNHEY, CDR2 SVGAGI, per germline. This CDR3 has 13 residues. V was pared by 7 bases and J by 1 base, with 10 bases between.

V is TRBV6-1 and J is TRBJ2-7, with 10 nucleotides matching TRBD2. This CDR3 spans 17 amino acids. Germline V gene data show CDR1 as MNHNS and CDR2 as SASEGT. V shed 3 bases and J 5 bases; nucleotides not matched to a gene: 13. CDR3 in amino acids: CASSDRLAGVREDEQYF. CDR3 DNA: TGTGCCAGCAGTGACCGGCTAGCGGGGGTCAGAGAAGACGAGCAGTACTTC.

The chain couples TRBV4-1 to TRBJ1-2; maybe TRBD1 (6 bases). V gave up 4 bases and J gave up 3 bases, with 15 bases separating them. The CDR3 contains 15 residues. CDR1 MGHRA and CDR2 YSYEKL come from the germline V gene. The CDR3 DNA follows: TGCGCCAGCAGCCCGAGGGTAGGGGGGGACTATGGCTACACCTTC. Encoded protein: CASSPRVGGDYGYTF.

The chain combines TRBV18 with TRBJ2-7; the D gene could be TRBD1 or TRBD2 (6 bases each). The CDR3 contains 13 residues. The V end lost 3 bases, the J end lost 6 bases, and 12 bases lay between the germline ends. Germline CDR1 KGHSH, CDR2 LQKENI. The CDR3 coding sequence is TGTGCCAGCTCACCCTACAGGGAGGCCGAGCAGTACTTC. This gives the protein CASSPYREAEQYF.

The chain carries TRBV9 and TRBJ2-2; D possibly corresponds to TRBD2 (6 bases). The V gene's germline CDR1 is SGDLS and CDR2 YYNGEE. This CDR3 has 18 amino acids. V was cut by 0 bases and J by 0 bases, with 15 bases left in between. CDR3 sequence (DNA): TGTGCCAGCAGCGTAGTAGAACTAGCTCCAACGAACACCGGGGAGCTGTTTTTT. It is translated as CASSVVELAPTNTGELFF.

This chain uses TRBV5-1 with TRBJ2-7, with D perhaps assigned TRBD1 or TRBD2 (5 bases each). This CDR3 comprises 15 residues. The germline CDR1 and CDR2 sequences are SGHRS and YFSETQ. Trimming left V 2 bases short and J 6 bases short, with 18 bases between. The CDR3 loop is CASSLIPGTTSEQYF. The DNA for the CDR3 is TGCGCCAGCAGCTTAATCCCAGGGACGACAAGCGAGCAGTACTTC.

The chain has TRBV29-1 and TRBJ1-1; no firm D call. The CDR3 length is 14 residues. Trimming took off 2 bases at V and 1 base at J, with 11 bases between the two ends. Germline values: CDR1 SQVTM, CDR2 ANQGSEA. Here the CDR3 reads CSVEKRVANTEAFF. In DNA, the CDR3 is TGCAGCGTTGAAAAGAGGGTAGCGAACACTGAAGCTTTCTTT.

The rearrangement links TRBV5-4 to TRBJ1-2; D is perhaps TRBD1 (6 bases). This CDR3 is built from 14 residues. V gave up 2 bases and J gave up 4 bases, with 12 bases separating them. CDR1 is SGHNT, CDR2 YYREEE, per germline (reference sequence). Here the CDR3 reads CASSLISTGYGYTF. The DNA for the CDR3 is TGTGCCAGCAGCTTAATCTCGACAGGCTATGGCTACACCTTC.

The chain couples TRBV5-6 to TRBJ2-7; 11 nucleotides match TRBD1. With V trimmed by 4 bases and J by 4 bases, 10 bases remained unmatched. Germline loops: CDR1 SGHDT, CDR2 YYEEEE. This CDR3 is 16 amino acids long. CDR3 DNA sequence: TGTGCCAGCAGCCGAGCCGGGACAGGGGGGCTGTACGAGCAGTACTTC. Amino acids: CASSRAGTGGLYEQYF.

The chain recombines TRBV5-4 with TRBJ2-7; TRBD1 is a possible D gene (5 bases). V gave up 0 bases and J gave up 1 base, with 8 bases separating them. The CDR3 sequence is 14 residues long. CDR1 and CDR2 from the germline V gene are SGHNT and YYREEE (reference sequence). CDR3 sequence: CASSLGRQSYEQYF. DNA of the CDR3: TGTGCCAGCAGCTTGGGGAGACAGTCCTACGAGCAGTACTTC.

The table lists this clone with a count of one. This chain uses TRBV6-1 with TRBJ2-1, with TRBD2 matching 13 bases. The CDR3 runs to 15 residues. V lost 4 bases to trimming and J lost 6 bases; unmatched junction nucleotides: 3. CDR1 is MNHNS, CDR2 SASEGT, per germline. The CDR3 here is CASSGGLAGINEQFF. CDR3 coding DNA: TGTGCCAGCAGTGGGGGACTAGCGGGGATCAATGAGCAGTTCTTC.